This record looks at one T cell receptor beta chain sequence and its context. The antigen remains undetermined. The germline CDR1 and CDR2 sequences are SGHDT and YYEEEE. The CDR3 loop spans 13 amino acids. V was pared by 2 bases and J by 6 bases, with 0 bases of the junction left unmatched. The data belong to a study of cytomegalovirus exposure and HLA in healthy donors. In the PCR, 60 Vbeta and 13 Jbeta primers were used. TCRdb's table, derived via immunoSEQ multiplex PCR, lists solely in-frame clones and lacks some. The sample includes under 65,000 clones. Whole-study findings and limits: A later examination showed that TCR association rates differed by HLA locus, with DRB1 most and HLA-C fewest. Beyond CMV serostatus, there was no information to go on about immune exposure. An assumption of roughly uniform sequencing depth across donors underlay the presence/absence analyses. In a later analysis, TCR beta V- and J-gene trimming was associated with a missense DCLRE1C variant.

The genes are TRBV5-6 and TRBJ2-2, with TRBD1 matching over 8 bases. The sequenced material came from PBMCs. This receptor was taken from a woman in her 30s in good health and CMV-seropositive. CDR3 region: CASSFRGPGELFF. The CDR3 nucleotides read TGTGCCAGCAGCTTCAGGGGGCCCGGGGAGCTGTTTTTT. Full variable domain (missing parts from reference TRBV5-6 and TRBJ2-2): DAGVTQSPTHLIKTRGQQVTLRCSPKSGHDTVSWYQQALGQGPQFIFQYYEEEERQRGNFPDRFSGHQFPNYSSELNVNALLLGDSALYLCASSFRGPGELFFGEGSRLTVL.